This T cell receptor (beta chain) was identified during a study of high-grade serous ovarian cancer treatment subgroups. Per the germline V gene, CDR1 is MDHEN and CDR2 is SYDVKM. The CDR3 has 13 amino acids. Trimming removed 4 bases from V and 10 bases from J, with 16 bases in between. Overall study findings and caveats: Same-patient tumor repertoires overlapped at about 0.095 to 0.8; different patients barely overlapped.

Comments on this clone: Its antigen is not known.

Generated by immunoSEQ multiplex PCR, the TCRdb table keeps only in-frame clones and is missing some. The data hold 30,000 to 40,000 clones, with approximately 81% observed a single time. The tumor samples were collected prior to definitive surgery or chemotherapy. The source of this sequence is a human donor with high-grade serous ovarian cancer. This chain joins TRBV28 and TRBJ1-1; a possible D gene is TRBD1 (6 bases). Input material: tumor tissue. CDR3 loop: CASSSVQGWRAFF. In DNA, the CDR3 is TGTGCCAGCAGTTCCGTACAGGGTTGGAGAGCTTTCTTT.